The clone carrying this T cell receptor beta chain was observed a single time. No antigen is known for it. CDR3 size: 13 residues. V dropped 2 bases and J dropped 2 bases, with 6 bases sitting between them. Germline CDR1 is MNHEY and CDR2 is SMNVEV (reference sequence). Sequencing was performed with immunoSEQ multiplex PCR; in TCRdb, only in-frame clones are kept and a portion is missing. This sample has 600,000 or so clones; roughly 98% occur once, and the top ten carry 0.3%. As defined, naive CD8 cells were CD45RO-negative and positively selected for CCR7, with terminally differentiated effector memory CD45RA+ cells excluded. Every one of the donors was a Caucasian adult that lived in Nashville, Tennessee. These data are taken from a study of shared clonotypes between healthy human individuals. Whole-study findings and limits: Clonotypes that were shared across a handful of donors made up around 5.5% of naive CD4 clonotypes. Researchers sampled only blood; tissue repertoires likely differ. The generation probabilities recorded for non-shared clonotypes fell below those of clonotypes shared by all four donors.

This receptor was obtained from a man under 40 in good health. The sequenced sample consisted of naive CD8+ T cells sorted from blood. V gene TRBV27 combines with J gene TRBJ1-2; the D is unclear. This chain's CDR3 is CASSLGRNYGYTF. The CDR3, as DNA: TGTGCCAGCAGTTTAGGCAGGAACTATGGCTACACCTTC.